This is a list of T cell receptor beta chains from one sample in a study of blood T cell repertoires in COVID-19. Profiling relied on immunoSEQ multiplex PCR, and the TCRdb table lists in-frame clones only, not all of them. Seen here are roughly 250,000 clones, approximately 83% observed once, and the top ten hold 3.5% to 4.5%. The source material was PBMCs or T cells enriched from blood (not recorded which). Every receptor here comes from a woman between 25 and 40 years old who had recovered from COVID-19. The CDR3 runs from the conserved cysteine through the conserved F or W. The order of the fields is D gene, V gene, J gene, clone size, CDR3 protein, CDR3 DNA. A D gene is named only where the DNA matches it firmly. Clone size is shown for a subset of rows, as once, few, many or a class of expanded clone.

D gene: .; V gene: TRBV28; J gene: TRBJ2-7; clone size: .; CDR3 protein: CASSSTGGGEQYF; CDR3 DNA: TGTGCCAGCAGTTCCACAGGGGGGGGCGAGCAGTACTTC
D gene: TRBD1; V gene: TRBV5-1; J gene: TRBJ1-1; clone size: .; CDR3 protein: CASSQQGPTEAFF; CDR3 DNA: TGCGCCAGCAGCCAACAGGGGCCCACTGAAGCTTTCTTT
D gene: .; V gene: TRBV10-2; J gene: TRBJ1-5; clone size: .; CDR3 protein: CASSEDLVNQPQHF; CDR3 DNA: TGCGCCAGCAGTGAGGATTTAGTGAATCAGCCCCAGCATTTT
D gene: .; V gene: TRBV2; J gene: TRBJ1-2; clone size: .; CDR3 protein: CASSYIYGYTF; CDR3 DNA: TGTGCCAGCAGTTACATATATGGCTACACCTTC
D gene: TRBD1; V gene: TRBV10-2; J gene: TRBJ2-7; clone size: .; CDR3 protein: CASRGTVYYEQYF; CDR3 DNA: TGCGCCAGCAGAGGGACAGTATACTACGAGCAGTACTTC
D gene: .; V gene: TRBV30; J gene: TRBJ1-3; clone size: .; CDR3 protein: CAWVLGGSGNTIYF; CDR3 DNA: TGTGCCTGGGTATTAGGGGGATCTGGAAACACCATATATTTT
D gene: TRBD2; V gene: TRBV5-1; J gene: TRBJ2-4; clone size: .; CDR3 protein: CASSLEVAGVDKNIQYF; CDR3 DNA: TGCGCCAGCAGCTTGGAGGTGGCGGGAGTGGACAAAAACATTCAGTACTTC
D gene: TRBD2; V gene: TRBV7-9; J gene: TRBJ2-1; clone size: .; CDR3 protein: CASSTRAGVENEQFF; CDR3 DNA: TGTGCCAGCAGCACAAGGGCGGGGGTAGAGAATGAGCAGTTCTTC
D gene: TRBD2; V gene: TRBV15; J gene: TRBJ2-5; clone size: .; CDR3 protein: CATREISGGDETQYF; CDR3 DNA: TGTGCCACCAGAGAGATTAGCGGGGGGGATGAGACCCAGTACTTC
D gene: .; V gene: TRBV6-5; J gene: TRBJ2-1; clone size: .; CDR3 protein: CASSPGAYNEQFF; CDR3 DNA: TGTGCCAGCAGCCCGGGAGCCTACAATGAGCAGTTCTTC
D gene: .; V gene: TRBV30; J gene: TRBJ2-3; clone size: .; CDR3 protein: CAWSPPPRDSTDTQYF; CDR3 DNA: TGTGCCTGGAGTCCCCCACCCAGGGATAGCACAGATACGCAGTATTTT
D gene: .; V gene: TRBV19; J gene: TRBJ1-5; clone size: .; CDR3 protein: CASRGQTNQPQHF; CDR3 DNA: TGTGCCAGTAGAGGACAGACCAATCAGCCCCAGCATTTT
D gene: TRBD2; V gene: TRBV3-1/TRBV3-2; J gene: TRBJ2-1; clone size: .; CDR3 protein: CASSRPGLARGEQFF; CDR3 DNA: TGTGCCAGCAGTCGACCGGGACTAGCAAGAGGTGAGCAGTTCTTC
D gene: TRBD1; V gene: TRBV28; J gene: TRBJ2-7; clone size: .; CDR3 protein: CASATDRAYEQYF; CDR3 DNA: TGTGCCAGCGCAACTGACAGGGCCTACGAGCAGTACTTC
D gene: .; V gene: TRBV6-1; J gene: TRBJ1-1; clone size: .; CDR3 protein: CASREDNRRETEAFF; CDR3 DNA: TGTGCCAGCAGGGAAGATAACCGCAGGGAAACTGAAGCTTTCTTT
D gene: TRBD1; V gene: TRBV5-1; J gene: TRBJ1-6; clone size: .; CDR3 protein: CASSLGQGDNSPLHF; CDR3 DNA: TGCGCCAGCAGCTTGGGACAGGGGGACAATTCACCCCTCCACTTT
D gene: .; V gene: TRBV15; J gene: TRBJ2-2; clone size: .; CDR3 protein: CATSRLETSNTGELFF; CDR3 DNA: TGTGCCACCAGCAGGTTAGAGACTAGTAACACCGGGGAGCTGTTTTTT
D gene: TRBD2; V gene: TRBV28; J gene: TRBJ2-1; clone size: .; CDR3 protein: CASSFLSGKRGYYNEQFF; CDR3 DNA: TGTGCCAGCAGTTTTCTCTCGGGCAAGCGGGGGTACTACAATGAGCAGTTCTTC
D gene: TRBD2; V gene: TRBV7-9; J gene: TRBJ2-7; clone size: once; CDR3 protein: CASSPRTSGSSYEQYF; CDR3 DNA: TGTGCCAGCAGCCCCCGGACTAGCGGGAGCTCCTACGAGCAGTACTTC
D gene: TRBD1; V gene: TRBV3-1/TRBV3-2; J gene: TRBJ2-5; clone size: once; CDR3 protein: CASSQPGTGFQETQYF; CDR3 DNA: TGTGCCAGCAGCCAACCCGGGACAGGATTTCAAGAGACCCAGTACTTC
D gene: .; V gene: TRBV28; J gene: TRBJ1-1; clone size: few; CDR3 protein: CASRLHTGSEAFF; CDR3 DNA: TGTGCCAGCAGACTTCATACAGGGTCTGAAGCTTTCTTT
D gene: TRBD1; V gene: TRBV3-1/TRBV3-2; J gene: TRBJ1-6; clone size: .; CDR3 protein: CASSPAGQGFSSPLHF; CDR3 DNA: TGTGCCAGCAGCCCCGCCGGACAGGGGTTCTCCTCACCCCTCCACTTT
D gene: TRBD1; V gene: TRBV7-6; J gene: TRBJ2-7; clone size: .; CDR3 protein: CASSLGTGDNEQYF; CDR3 DNA: TGTGCCAGCAGCTTAGGGACAGGGGACAACGAGCAGTACTTC
D gene: .; V gene: TRBV30; J gene: TRBJ2-5; clone size: .; CDR3 protein: CAWGVEETQYF; CDR3 DNA: TGTGCCTGGGGGGTGGAGGAGACCCAGTACTTC
D gene: .; V gene: TRBV20-1; J gene: TRBJ1-3; clone size: .; CDR3 protein: CSASMGPGTPGNTIYF; CDR3 DNA: TGCAGTGCTAGTATGGGCCCGGGAACTCCTGGAAACACCATATATTTT
D gene: TRBD2; V gene: TRBV7-2; J gene: TRBJ2-7; clone size: .; CDR3 protein: CASSLASGGLPPSEQYF; CDR3 DNA: TGTGCCAGCAGCTTAGCTAGCGGGGGGTTGCCCCCATCCGAGCAGTACTTC
D gene: TRBD1; V gene: TRBV5-1; J gene: TRBJ1-1; clone size: .; CDR3 protein: CASVPPTGQGGEAFF; CDR3 DNA: TGCGCCAGCGTCCCCCCGACAGGGCAAGGGGGTGAAGCTTTCTTT
D gene: .; V gene: TRBV7-9; J gene: TRBJ1-5; clone size: .; CDR3 protein: CASSHSNQPQHF; CDR3 DNA: TGTGCCAGCAGCCATAGCAATCAGCCCCAGCATTTT
D gene: .; V gene: TRBV28; J gene: TRBJ2-7; clone size: .; CDR3 protein: CASSSGGGSSYEQYF; CDR3 DNA: TGTGCCAGCAGTTCAGGGGGCGGGAGCTCCTACGAGCAGTACTTC
D gene: .; V gene: TRBV28; J gene: TRBJ1-1; clone size: .; CDR3 protein: CASSPSIERVEAFF; CDR3 DNA: TGTGCCAGCAGTCCTTCGATAGAGAGGGTCGAAGCTTTCTTT
D gene: .; V gene: TRBV5-1; J gene: TRBJ1-5; clone size: .; CDR3 protein: CASSLSTGGNQPQHF; CDR3 DNA: TGCGCCAGCAGCTTGTCGACAGGCGGCAATCAGCCCCAGCATTTT
D gene: TRBD1; V gene: TRBV6-2/TRBV6-3; J gene: TRBJ2-7; clone size: .; CDR3 protein: CASSYFDRVYEQYF; CDR3 DNA: TGTGCCAGCAGTTACTTCGACAGGGTCTACGAGCAGTACTTC
D gene: .; V gene: TRBV9; J gene: TRBJ1-1; clone size: .; CDR3 protein: CASSEDRGGTEAFF; CDR3 DNA: TGTGCCAGCAGCGAAGACCGTGGGGGGACTGAAGCTTTCTTT
D gene: TRBD1; V gene: TRBV29-1; J gene: TRBJ2-2; clone size: .; CDR3 protein: CSVAQGSNTGELFF; CDR3 DNA: TGCAGCGTTGCACAGGGGTCGAACACCGGGGAGCTGTTTTTT
D gene: .; V gene: TRBV7-2; J gene: TRBJ2-1; clone size: .; CDR3 protein: CASTITPLGLASSYNEQFF; CDR3 DNA: TGTGCCAGCACAATTACCCCTTTAGGTCTAGCGAGCTCCTACAATGAGCAGTTCTTC
D gene: TRBD1; V gene: TRBV28; J gene: TRBJ1-4; clone size: .; CDR3 protein: CASSPGQGNNEKLFF; CDR3 DNA: TGTGCCAGCAGTCCGGGACAGGGGAATAATGAAAAACTGTTTTTT
D gene: TRBD1; V gene: TRBV3-1/TRBV3-2; J gene: TRBJ1-2; clone size: .; CDR3 protein: CASSQKTDRGGYTF; CDR3 DNA: TGTGCCAGCAGCCAAAAAACAGACAGGGGAGGCTACACCTTC
D gene: .; V gene: TRBV30; J gene: TRBJ1-5; clone size: .; CDR3 protein: CAWSAKSMNNQPQHF; CDR3 DNA: TGTGCCTGGAGTGCTAAGAGCATGAACAATCAGCCCCAGCATTTT
D gene: TRBD2; V gene: TRBV3-1/TRBV3-2; J gene: TRBJ2-1; clone size: .; CDR3 protein: CASSQFPRGAGEGDEQFF; CDR3 DNA: TGTGCCAGCAGTCAGTTCCCCAGGGGAGCGGGAGAGGGGGATGAGCAGTTCTTC
D gene: .; V gene: TRBV29-1; J gene: TRBJ2-6; clone size: .; CDR3 protein: CSVGVGAGANVLTF; CDR3 DNA: TGCAGCGTTGGGGTAGGAGCCGGGGCCAACGTCCTGACTTTC
D gene: .; V gene: TRBV15; J gene: TRBJ1-5; clone size: .; CDR3 protein: CATSTKGGWQPQHF; CDR3 DNA: TGTGCCACCAGCACCAAGGGAGGATGGCAGCCCCAGCATTTT
D gene: .; V gene: TRBV25-1; J gene: TRBJ1-3; clone size: .; CDR3 protein: CASSESTGASGNTIYF; CDR3 DNA: TGTGCCAGCAGTGAATCTACGGGTGCCTCTGGAAACACCATATATTTT
D gene: .; V gene: TRBV3-1/TRBV3-2; J gene: TRBJ2-3; clone size: .; CDR3 protein: CASSPAPDTDTQYF; CDR3 DNA: TGTGCCAGCAGCCCCGCCCCAGACACAGATACGCAGTATTTT
D gene: .; V gene: TRBV11-2; J gene: TRBJ1-6; clone size: .; CDR3 protein: CASTSLYRDNNSPLHF; CDR3 DNA: TGTGCCAGCACCTCTCTATACAGGGACAATAATTCACCCCTCCACTTT